This T cell receptor (beta chain) was captured by sequencing in a study of cytomegalovirus exposure and HLA in healthy donors. The CDR3 has 12 residues. Looked up from germline, CDR1 is GTSNPN and CDR2 is SVGIG (reference sequence). V lost 6 bases and J lost 4, with 10 bases in between. TCRdb's table, derived via immunoSEQ multiplex PCR, lists solely in-frame clones and lacks some. This sample has 71,000 or so clones, with approximately 93% found just once. The V gene is TRBV30, the J gene TRBJ1-5; D is perhaps TRBD1 (5 bases). Material: PBMCs. This TCR derives from a woman younger than 30 in good health and CMV-seropositive. CDR3 DNA sequence: TGTGCCTGCGACAGTCAAAATCAGCCCCAGCATTTT. Amino acid sequence: CACDSQNQPQHF.